This T cell receptor beta chain is drawn from a study of beta chain features in type 1 diabetes. Study findings and constraints: The study found moderately but significantly shorter TCRB CDR3s in all four CD4+ subsets of Type 1 diabetes patients.

In this sample, this clone turned up a few times. Its antigen is currently unknown. V shed 3 bases, J shed 2 bases, and the junction held 5 bases outside the gene matches. This CDR3 region has 15 residues. Germline V lookup: CDR1 SEHNR, CDR2 FQNEAQ (reference sequence). The isolated RNA, all of it, was reverse transcribed, so expressed TCRB transcripts were what got sequenced. Method: immunoSEQ multiplex PCR; TCRdb's copy keeps in-frame clones and lacks some. This sample yields 50,000 to 65,000 clones, of which roughly 39% are seen a single time; roughly 1.5% belongs to the top ten. The TCR sequence derives from a man under 40 with type 1 diabetes. Specimen: Tregs from blood. The genes are TRBV7-9 and TRBJ2-3; 7 positions match TRBD2. CDR3 DNA: TGTGCCAGCAGCTTCTCCAGCGGGGCCACAGATACGCAGTATTTT. Its protein is CASSFSSGATDTQYF.